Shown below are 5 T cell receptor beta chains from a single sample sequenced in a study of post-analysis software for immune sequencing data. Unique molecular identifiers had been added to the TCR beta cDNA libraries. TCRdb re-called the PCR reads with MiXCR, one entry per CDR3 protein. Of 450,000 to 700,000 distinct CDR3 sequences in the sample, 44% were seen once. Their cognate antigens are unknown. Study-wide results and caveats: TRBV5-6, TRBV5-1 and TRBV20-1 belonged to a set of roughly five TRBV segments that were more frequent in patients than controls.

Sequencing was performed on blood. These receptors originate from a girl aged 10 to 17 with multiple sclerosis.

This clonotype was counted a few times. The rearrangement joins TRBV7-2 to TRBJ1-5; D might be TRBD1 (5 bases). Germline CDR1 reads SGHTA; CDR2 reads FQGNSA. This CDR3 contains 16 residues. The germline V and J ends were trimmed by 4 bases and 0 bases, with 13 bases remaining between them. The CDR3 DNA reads TGTGCCAGCAGCTGGGGGTCACCCTTTAGCAATCAGCCCCAGCATTTT. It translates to CASSWGSPFSNQPQHF.

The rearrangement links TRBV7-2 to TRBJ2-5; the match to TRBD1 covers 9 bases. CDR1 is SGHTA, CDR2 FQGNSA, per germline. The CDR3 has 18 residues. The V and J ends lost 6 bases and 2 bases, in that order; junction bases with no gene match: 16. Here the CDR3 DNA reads TGTGCCAGCAGTCGGGGACAGGGAGGGCTTTTTAAGCAAGAGACCCAGTACTTC. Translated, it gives CASSRGQGGLFKQETQYF.

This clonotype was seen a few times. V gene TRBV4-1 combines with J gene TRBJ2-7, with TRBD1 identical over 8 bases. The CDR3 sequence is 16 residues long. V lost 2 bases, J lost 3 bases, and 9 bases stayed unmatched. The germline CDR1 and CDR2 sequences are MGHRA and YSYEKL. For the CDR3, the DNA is TGCGCCAGCAGCCAAACGAGTGGCAGGGGGCTCTACGAGCAGTACTTC. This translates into CASSQTSGRGLYEQYF.

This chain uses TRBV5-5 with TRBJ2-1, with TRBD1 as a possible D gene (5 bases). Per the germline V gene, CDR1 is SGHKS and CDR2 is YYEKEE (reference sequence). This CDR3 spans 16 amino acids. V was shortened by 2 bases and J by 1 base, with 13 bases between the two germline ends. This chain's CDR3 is CASSFLRGRSYNEQFF. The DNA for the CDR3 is TGTGCCAGCAGCTTTTTAAGGGGTCGGTCCTACAATGAGCAGTTCTTC.

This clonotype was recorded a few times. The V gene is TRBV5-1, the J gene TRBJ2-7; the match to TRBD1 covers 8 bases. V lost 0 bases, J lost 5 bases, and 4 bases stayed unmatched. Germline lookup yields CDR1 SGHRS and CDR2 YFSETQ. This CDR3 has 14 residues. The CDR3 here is CASSLALGQDEQYF. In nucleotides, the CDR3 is TGCGCCAGCAGCTTGGCCTTGGGACAGGACGAGCAGTACTTC.